These T cell receptor beta chains were read from a single sample in a study of post-analysis software for immune sequencing data. TCRdb called the PCR reads again in MiXCR, with one record for every CDR3 protein. The table records 350,000 to 450,000 distinct CDR3 sequences, 39% of them present only once. Specimen: blood. The receptors stem from a girl aged 2 to 9 with multiple sclerosis. The CDR3 runs from the conserved cysteine through the conserved F or W. A D gene is named only where the DNA matches it firmly. Not all rows give a size; the values are once, few, many and, for expanded clones, a class.

len: 14; v_gene: TRBV28; abundance: NA; d_gene: NA; j_gene: TRBJ1-6; CDR3aa: CASLPGAANSPLHF; CDR3nt: TGTGCCAGCCTTCCCGGGGCAGCCAATTCACCCCTCCACTTT
len: 15; v_gene: TRBV12-2; abundance: few; d_gene: NA; j_gene: TRBJ2-1; CDR3aa: CASRPSLRDSNEQFF; CDR3nt: TGTGCAAGTCGTCCAAGTCTCCGGGACAGCAATGAGCAGTTCTTC
len: 12; v_gene: TRBV6-5; abundance: few; d_gene: TRBD1; j_gene: TRBJ2-3; CDR3aa: CASSYRQGTQYF; CDR3nt: TGTGCCAGCAGTTACAGACAGGGGACGCAGTATTTT
len: 16; v_gene: TRBV2; abundance: few; d_gene: NA; j_gene: TRBJ1-5; CDR3aa: CASSEFGGSSNQPQHF; CDR3nt: TGTGCCAGCAGTGAATTTGGGGGCTCGAGCAATCAGCCCCAGCATTTT
len: 15; v_gene: TRBV27; abundance: NA; d_gene: NA; j_gene: TRBJ2-7; CDR3aa: CASTTSWSTPYEQYF; CDR3nt: TGTGCCAGCACCACAAGCTGGTCAACTCCCTACGAGCAGTACTTC
len: 13; v_gene: TRBV28; abundance: few; d_gene: NA; j_gene: TRBJ1-2; CDR3aa: CASSPRGFYGYTF; CDR3nt: TGTGCCAGCAGTCCCAGGGGTTTCTATGGCTACACCTTC
len: 15; v_gene: TRBV5-1; abundance: NA; d_gene: TRBD2; j_gene: TRBJ2-1; CDR3aa: CASSWTSGIYNEQFF; CDR3nt: TGCGCCAGCAGCTGGACTAGCGGAATCTACAATGAGCAGTTCTTC
len: 15; v_gene: TRBV20-1; abundance: NA; d_gene: NA; j_gene: TRBJ2-6; CDR3aa: CSARGAGPGANVLTF; CDR3nt: TGCAGTGCTAGAGGGGCCGGGCCTGGGGCCAACGTCCTGACTTTC
len: 18; v_gene: TRBV3-1; abundance: NA; d_gene: TRBD1; j_gene: TRBJ2-5; CDR3aa: CASSQGTGTGDDQETQYF; CDR3nt: TGTGCCAGCAGCCAAGGGACCGGGACAGGGGATGACCAAGAGACCCAGTACTTC
len: 15; v_gene: TRBV2; abundance: few; d_gene: TRBD1; j_gene: TRBJ2-7; CDR3aa: CASSDGTGMYYEQYF; CDR3nt: TGTGCCAGCAGTGACGGGACAGGGATGTACTACGAGCAGTACTTC
len: 17; v_gene: TRBV6-2/TRBV6-3; abundance: NA; d_gene: NA; j_gene: TRBJ2-4; CDR3aa: CASRALERTLAKNIQYF; CDR3nt: TGTGCCAGCAGAGCACTGGAGCGGACCCTAGCCAAAAACATTCAGTACTTC
len: 15; v_gene: TRBV6-5; abundance: many; d_gene: NA; j_gene: TRBJ2-1; CDR3aa: CASRPGVPSYNEQFF; CDR3nt: TGTGCCAGCAGACCGGGGGTCCCATCCTACAATGAGCAGTTCTTC
len: 14; v_gene: TRBV12-3/TRBV12-4; abundance: once; d_gene: NA; j_gene: TRBJ2-5; CDR3aa: CASSPIRHEETQYF; CDR3nt: TGTGCCAGCAGTCCTATAAGACATGAGGAGACCCAGTACTTC
len: 14; v_gene: TRBV7-9; abundance: NA; d_gene: NA; j_gene: TRBJ2-1; CDR3aa: CASSSYRSYNEQFF; CDR3nt: TGTGCCAGCAGCTCTTACAGATCCTACAATGAGCAGTTCTTC
len: 15; v_gene: TRBV5-1; abundance: few; d_gene: NA; j_gene: TRBJ1-5; CDR3aa: CASSPNGGSNQPQHF; CDR3nt: TGCGCCAGCAGCCCAAATGGGGGTAGCAATCAGCCCCAGCATTTT
len: 14; v_gene: TRBV7-8; abundance: NA; d_gene: NA; j_gene: TRBJ2-7; CDR3aa: CASSLEEGGYEQYF; CDR3nt: TGTGCCAGCAGCTTAGAGGAGGGGGGCTACGAGCAGTACTTC
len: 17; v_gene: TRBV7-8; abundance: NA; d_gene: TRBD2; j_gene: TRBJ2-1; CDR3aa: CASSLERASGGYNEQFF; CDR3nt: TGTGCCAGCAGCTTAGAAAGGGCTAGCGGGGGGTACAATGAGCAGTTCTTC
len: 15; v_gene: TRBV29-1; abundance: few; d_gene: TRBD2; j_gene: TRBJ2-7; CDR3aa: CSVELAGEYAYEQYF; CDR3nt: TGCAGCGTTGAGCTAGCGGGGGAGTATGCCTACGAGCAGTACTTC
len: 17; v_gene: TRBV7-2; abundance: NA; d_gene: TRBD1; j_gene: TRBJ2-7; CDR3aa: CASSLVAGQADSYEQYF; CDR3nt: TGTGCCAGCAGCTTAGTAGCAGGACAGGCGGACTCCTACGAGCAGTACTTC
len: 16; v_gene: TRBV6-5; abundance: few; d_gene: TRBD2; j_gene: TRBJ2-2; CDR3aa: CASISLAGADTGELFF; CDR3nt: TGTGCCAGCATCTCCCTAGCGGGCGCGGACACCGGGGAGCTGTTTTTT
len: 15; v_gene: TRBV6-5; abundance: NA; d_gene: NA; j_gene: TRBJ2-7; CDR3aa: CASSGNRDFTYEQYF; CDR3nt: TGTGCCAGCAGTGGAAACCGGGACTTCACCTACGAGCAGTACTTC
len: 15; v_gene: TRBV10-2; abundance: few; d_gene: NA; j_gene: TRBJ2-1; CDR3aa: CASSDLYGGLDEQFF; CDR3nt: TGCGCCAGCAGTGACTTGTACGGGGGCTTGGATGAGCAGTTCTTC
len: 12; v_gene: TRBV29-1; abundance: few; d_gene: TRBD1; j_gene: TRBJ1-2; CDR3aa: CSVDGQGGGYTF; CDR3nt: TGCAGCGTCGACGGACAGGGGGGCGGCTACACCTTC
len: 20; v_gene: TRBV28; abundance: NA; d_gene: TRBD1; j_gene: TRBJ2-5; CDR3aa: CASSLWTGKDRVGSEETQYF; CDR3nt: TGTGCCAGCAGTTTATGGACCGGGAAAGACAGGGTCGGATCTGAAGAGACCCAGTACTTC
len: 21; v_gene: TRBV4-1; abundance: NA; d_gene: TRBD2; j_gene: TRBJ2-3; CDR3aa: CASSQDIPRGGGPRHTDTQYF; CDR3nt: TGCGCCAGCAGCCAAGATATCCCCCGGGGCGGGGGGCCGAGACACACAGATACGCAGTATTTT
len: 13; v_gene: TRBV7-2; abundance: NA; d_gene: NA; j_gene: TRBJ2-1; CDR3aa: CAGSLAQGNEQFF; CDR3nt: TGTGCCGGCAGCTTAGCGCAGGGAAATGAGCAGTTCTTC